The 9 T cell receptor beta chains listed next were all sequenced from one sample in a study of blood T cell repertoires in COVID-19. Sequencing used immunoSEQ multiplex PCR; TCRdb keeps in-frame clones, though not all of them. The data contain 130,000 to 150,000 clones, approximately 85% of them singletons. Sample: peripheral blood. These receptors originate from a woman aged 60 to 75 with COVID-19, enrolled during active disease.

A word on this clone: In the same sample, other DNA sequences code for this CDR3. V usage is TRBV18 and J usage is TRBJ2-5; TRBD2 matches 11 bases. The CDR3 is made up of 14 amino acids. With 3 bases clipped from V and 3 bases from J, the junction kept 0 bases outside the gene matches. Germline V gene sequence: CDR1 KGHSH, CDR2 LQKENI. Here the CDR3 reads CASSPTSGEETQYF. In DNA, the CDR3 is TGTGCCAGCTCACCGACTAGCGGGGAAGAGACCCAGTACTTC.

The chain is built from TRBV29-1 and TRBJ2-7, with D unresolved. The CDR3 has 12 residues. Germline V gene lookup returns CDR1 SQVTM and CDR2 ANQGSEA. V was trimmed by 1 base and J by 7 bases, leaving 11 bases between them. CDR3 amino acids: CSVEVERLEQYF. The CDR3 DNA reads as TGCAGCGTTGAAGTTGAACGCCTAGAGCAGTACTTC.

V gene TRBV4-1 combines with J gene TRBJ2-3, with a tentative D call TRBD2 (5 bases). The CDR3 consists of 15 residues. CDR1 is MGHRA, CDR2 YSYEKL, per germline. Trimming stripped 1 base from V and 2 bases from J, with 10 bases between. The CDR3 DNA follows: TGCGCCAGCAGCCAAGTAGGACTTCTCACAGATACGCAGTATTTT. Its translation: CASSQVGLLTDTQYF.

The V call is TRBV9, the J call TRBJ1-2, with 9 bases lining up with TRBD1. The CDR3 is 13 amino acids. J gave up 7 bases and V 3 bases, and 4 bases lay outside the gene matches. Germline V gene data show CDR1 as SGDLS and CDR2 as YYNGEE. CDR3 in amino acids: CASSGNRGLGYTF. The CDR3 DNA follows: TGTGCCAGCAGCGGAAACAGGGGGCTTGGCTACACCTTC.

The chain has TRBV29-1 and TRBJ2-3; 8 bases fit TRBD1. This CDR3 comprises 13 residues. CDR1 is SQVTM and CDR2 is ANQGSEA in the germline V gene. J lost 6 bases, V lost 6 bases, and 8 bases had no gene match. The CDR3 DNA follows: TGCAGCGTCACAGGGGGTTTTTCGGATACGCAGTATTTT. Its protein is CSVTGGFSDTQYF.

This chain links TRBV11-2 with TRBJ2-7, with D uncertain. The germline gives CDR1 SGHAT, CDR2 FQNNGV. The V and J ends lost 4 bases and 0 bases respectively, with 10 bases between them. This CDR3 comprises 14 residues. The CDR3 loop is CASSYDKSSYEQYF. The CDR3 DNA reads TGTGCCAGCAGCTACGACAAAAGCTCCTACGAGCAGTACTTC.

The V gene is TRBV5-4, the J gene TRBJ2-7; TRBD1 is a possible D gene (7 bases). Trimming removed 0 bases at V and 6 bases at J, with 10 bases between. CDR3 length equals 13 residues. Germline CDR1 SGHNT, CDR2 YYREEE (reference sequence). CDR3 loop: CASSLGQGGEQYF. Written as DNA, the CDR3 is TGTGCCAGCAGCTTGGGACAGGGAGGCGAGCAGTACTTC. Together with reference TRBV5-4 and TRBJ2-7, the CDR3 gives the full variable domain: ETGVTQSPTHLIKTRGQQVTLRCSSQSGHNTVSWYQQALGQGPQFIFQYYREEENGRGNFPPRFSGLQFPNYSSELNVNALELDDSALYLCASSLGQGGEQYFGPGTRLTVT.

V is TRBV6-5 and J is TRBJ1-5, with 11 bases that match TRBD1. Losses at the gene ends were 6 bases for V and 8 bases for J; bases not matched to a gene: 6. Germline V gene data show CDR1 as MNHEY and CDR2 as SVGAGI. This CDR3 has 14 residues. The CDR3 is CASRRDRGWEPQHF. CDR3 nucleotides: TGTGCCAGCAGACGGGACAGGGGGTGGGAGCCCCAGCATTTT.

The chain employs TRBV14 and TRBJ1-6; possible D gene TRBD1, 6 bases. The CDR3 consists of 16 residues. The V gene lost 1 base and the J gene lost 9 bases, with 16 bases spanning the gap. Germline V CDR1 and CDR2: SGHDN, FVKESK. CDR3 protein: CASSQARGTNPSPLHF. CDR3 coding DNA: TGTGCCAGCAGCCAAGCTAGGGGGACAAACCCTTCACCCCTCCACTTT.